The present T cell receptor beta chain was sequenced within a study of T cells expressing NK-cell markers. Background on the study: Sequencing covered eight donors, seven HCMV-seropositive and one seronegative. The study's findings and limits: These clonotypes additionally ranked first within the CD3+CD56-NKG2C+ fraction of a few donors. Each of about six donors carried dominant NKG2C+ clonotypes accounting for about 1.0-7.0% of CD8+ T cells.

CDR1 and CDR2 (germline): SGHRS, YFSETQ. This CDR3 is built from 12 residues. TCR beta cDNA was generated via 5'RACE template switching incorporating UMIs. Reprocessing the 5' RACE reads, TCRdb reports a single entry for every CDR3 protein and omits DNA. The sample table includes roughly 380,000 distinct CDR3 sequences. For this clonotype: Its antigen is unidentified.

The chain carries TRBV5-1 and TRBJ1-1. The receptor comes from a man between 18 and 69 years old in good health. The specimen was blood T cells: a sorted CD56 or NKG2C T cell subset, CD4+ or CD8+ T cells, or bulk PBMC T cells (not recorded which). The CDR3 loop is CASSLEAGEAFF.